This T cell receptor beta chain comes out of a study of blood T cell repertoires in COVID-19. Turning to the study itself: The United States, Italy and Spain were the sources of the acute and convalescent COVID-19 samples. Sample material is recorded as cDNA or gDNA derived from T cells, B-cell-depleted T cells, or PBMCs.

Some clones are missing from TCRdb's copy, which holds only in-frame ones; the method was immunoSEQ multiplex PCR. The repertoire holds roughly 250,000 clones, 75% to 95% seen once, with 1.9% in the top ten. The CDR3 runs to 13 residues. V shed 6 bases and J shed 5 bases, with 13 bases lying between them. Per the germline V gene, CDR1 is SQVTM and CDR2 is ANQGSEA. Only a few counts were recorded for this clone. The rearrangement uses TRBV29-1 and TRBJ2-2; possibly TRBD2 for D (5 bases). The sample comprised PBMCs or T cells enriched from blood (not recorded which). This receptor was taken from a woman between 18 and 29 years old who had recovered from COVID-19. This CDR3 is CSVFSDLTGELFF. The CDR3 nucleotides read TGCAGCGTGTTTAGCGACTTAACCGGGGAGCTGTTTTTT.